This TCR beta chain was captured in a study of T cell clonotyping in hematopoietic cell transplantation. Study information: Cytoreduction preceded collection of pretransplant recipient samples.

Findings of the study overall: No sorting was done, leaving CD4 and CD8 contributions mixed. Higher Inverse Simpson Index values in graft donor and pretransplant recipient predicted broader posttransplant TCR diversity.

Generated by immunoSEQ multiplex PCR, the TCRdb table keeps only in-frame clones and is missing some. The table records 7,000 or so clones, roughly 88% of them present only once. Stated time point: recipient sample about 28 days before transplant, after cytoreduction. Blood collection times were about day -28 and days 30, 100, 180 posttransplant. About this clone itself: Its antigen is undetermined.

The sequence came from a man aged 25-45 years with acute myeloid leukemia. Some clones in this sample may be carry-over from other donors' samples. The sample was peripheral blood mononuclear cells, taken before stem cell transplant.

CDR3 region: CASSHTGGWGNEQFF. The CDR3 DNA is TGTGCCAGCAGCCATACAGGGGGATGGGGCAATGAGCAGTTCTTC. V is TRBV6-1 and J is TRBJ2-1; 8 bases are a match to TRBD1. CDR3 size: 15 residues. J was trimmed by 6 bases and V by 6 bases; bases with no gene match: 10. The germline V gene encodes CDR1 MNHNS and CDR2 SASEGT.